A selection of T cell receptor beta chains follows, all from one sample in a study of vaccination and CD4 T cells after COVID-19. The antigens for these receptors are not known. TCRdb called the PCR reads again in MiXCR, with one record for every CDR3 protein. This sample has roughly 12,000 distinct CDR3 sequences, with about 60% found just once. The specimen sequenced was CD4+ T cells from blood, cultured in vitro. These receptor sequences come from a human donor who had recovered from COVID-19. Both conserved end residues are part of each CDR3. D genes are given only for firm matches. For some rows the clone size is stated as once, few or many, or as a class when expanded; others skip it.

TRBV27	TRBD2	few	TRBJ2-3	CASRTGAGLAGDTQYF	TGTGCCAGCAGGACCGGGGCGGGACTAGCGGGAGATACGCAGTATTTT
TRBV27	TRBD1	-	TRBJ1-5	CATQGQNSNQPQHF	TGTGCCACCCAGGGACAGAATAGCAATCAGCCCCAGCATTTT
TRBV4-1	-	-	TRBJ1-5	CASSQDPRGWGSNQPQHF	TGCGCCAGCAGCCAGGACCCCCGGGGGTGGGGGAGCAATCAGCCCCAGCATTTT
TRBV20-1	-	-	TRBJ1-6	CSARVGGASSYNSPLHF	TGCAGTGCTAGAGTAGGGGGGGCGAGCTCCTATAATTCACCCCTCCACTTT
TRBV18	-	once	TRBJ2-7	CASSPRRGDEQYF	TGTGCCAGCTCACCACGGAGGGGGGACGAGCAGTACTTC
TRBV20-1	-	-	TRBJ1-1	CSAKRGWRVNTEAFF	TGCAGTGCTAAGAGGGGGTGGAGGGTGAACACTGAAGCTTTCTTT
TRBV20-1	TRBD1	-	TRBJ2-3	CSARDQGAQALDTQYF	TGCAGTGCTAGAGATCAGGGGGCCCAAGCCTTGGATACGCAGTATTTT
TRBV10-1	-	-	TRBJ2-4	CASSWRPAKNIQYF	TGCGCCAGCAGTTGGCGGCCAGCCAAAAACATTCAGTACTTC
TRBV20-1	-	once	TRBJ2-7	CSASTGRGEQYF	TGCAGTGCCAGTACAGGGAGAGGCGAGCAGTACTTC
TRBV20-1	TRBD1	few	TRBJ1-6	CSATGQINSPLHF	TGCAGTGCCACGGGACAGATTAATTCACCCCTCCACTTT
TRBV7-8	-	-	TRBJ1-5	CASSLGRDGDKHF	TGTGCCAGCAGCCTGGGGCGGGACGGAGATAAGCATTTT
TRBV5-1	-	-	TRBJ2-5	CASRMAAQETQYF	TGCGCCAGCAGAATGGCCGCACAAGAGACCCAGTACTTC
TRBV11-3	-	-	TRBJ2-1	CASSRGTASYNEQFF	TGTGCCAGCAGCCGTGGGACGGCCTCCTACAATGAGCAGTTCTTC
TRBV12-3/TRBV12-4	TRBD1	-	TRBJ1-2	CASTRDRGSYGYTF	TGTGCCAGCACCAGGGACAGGGGGTCCTATGGCTACACCTTC
TRBV5-1	TRBD1	-	TRBJ1-3	CASSSTGSGNTIYF	TGCGCCAGCAGCTCGACAGGGTCTGGAAACACCATATATTTT
TRBV7-9	TRBD1	-	TRBJ2-3	CASSLRDRLDTQYF	TGTGCCAGCTCCCTACGGGACAGACTAGATACGCAGTATTTT
TRBV2	-	-	TRBJ2-7	CASSEGTGEQYF	TGTGCCAGCAGTGAAGGGACGGGAGAGCAGTACTTC
TRBV2	-	few	TRBJ1-6	CASSPDHGANSPLHF	TGTGCCAGCAGCCCTGACCACGGGGCTAATTCACCCCTCCACTTT
TRBV19	-	-	TRBJ2-7	CASSKGEPLIYEQYF	TGTGCCAGTAGTAAGGGGGAACCATTAATCTACGAGCAGTACTTC
TRBV25-1	TRBD1	-	TRBJ1-6	CASSVRTGNSPLHF	TGTGCCAGCAGTGTTCGGACAGGAAATTCACCCCTCCACTTT
TRBV15	-	-	TRBJ1-4	CATSRETAEKLFF	TGTGCCACCAGCAGAGAGACAGCCGAAAAACTGTTTTTT
TRBV7-2	TRBD1	medium-sized	TRBJ2-7	CASSLGQYHGEQYF	TGTGCCAGCAGCTTGGGACAGTATCACGGCGAGCAGTACTTC
TRBV6-1	-	few	TRBJ1-5	CASSEVWVQPQHF	TGTGCCAGCAGTGAAGTTTGGGTACAGCCCCAGCATTTT
TRBV20-1	-	few	TRBJ1-1	CSARESLSLNTEAFF	TGCAGTGCTAGGGAATCCCTATCGTTAAACACTGAAGCTTTCTTT
TRBV20-1	TRBD2	-	TRBJ2-7	CSARDTAGVYEQYF	TGCAGTGCTAGAGATACAGCGGGAGTGTATGAGCAGTACTTC
TRBV20-1	TRBD1	-	TRBJ1-1	CSARDGTGGGEAFF	TGCAGTGCTAGAGATGGGACAGGCGGAGGTGAAGCTTTCTTT
TRBV5-4	TRBD1	-	TRBJ1-1	CASSLPDRGYGEAFF	TGTGCCAGCAGCCTCCCGGACAGGGGATATGGTGAAGCTTTCTTT
TRBV10-3	TRBD1	few	TRBJ1-5	CATSREGAVPQHF	TGTGCCACCAGCCGGGAGGGGGCCGTGCCCCAGCATTTT
TRBV15	-	few	TRBJ2-5	CATSRGNSGVEETQYF	TGTGCCACCAGCAGAGGGAATAGCGGAGTAGAAGAGACCCAGTACTTC
TRBV7-6	TRBD1	-	TRBJ1-5	CASSSGTAQPQHF	TGTGCCAGCAGCTCTGGGACAGCTCAGCCCCAGCATTTT